Shown below are 8 T cell receptor beta chains from a single sample sequenced in a study of early T cells in non-severe SARS-CoV-2 infection. Via MiXCR, TCRdb re-called the 5' RACE reads, giving one row per CDR3 protein. The sample yields tens of thousands of distinct CDR3 sequences, under 7.5% seen once. Sequencing was performed on whole blood. The source of these receptors is an adult who was a healthcare worker with PCR-confirmed SARS-CoV-2 infection or an uninfected control (not recorded which).

The chain combines TRBV29-1 with TRBJ2-3; D may correspond to TRBD1 or TRBD2 (5 bases each). The CDR3 extends over 14 amino acids. The V end was cut by 6 bases, the J end by 4 bases, with 17 bases between. Per the germline V gene, CDR1 is SQVTM and CDR2 is ANQGSEA. In DNA, the CDR3 is TGCAGCGTCACGAGGGACGGTCGTCCAGATACGCAGTATTTT. Translating gives CSVTRDGRPDTQYF.

This clonotype was seen at least ten times. CDR3 sequence: CASSLTGGHYGYTF. The CDR3 DNA is TGTGCCAGCAGTTTGACAGGGGGCCACTATGGCTACACCTTC. The chain combines TRBV12-3 or TRBV12-4 with TRBJ1-2, with TRBD1 identical over 10 bases. V shed 3 bases, J shed 3 bases, and the junction held 1 base outside the gene matches. The CDR3 runs to 14 residues.

V is TRBV3-1 and J is TRBJ1-5; TRBD1 is a possible D gene (5 bases). CDR1 is LGHDT and CDR2 is YNNKEL in the germline V gene (reference sequence). The V end was cut by 0 bases, the J end by 4 bases, with 16 bases between. This CDR3 comprises 17 residues. The CDR3 loop is CASSQDPSGHGNQPQHF. DNA for the CDR3: TGTGCCAGCAGCCAAGACCCTTCGGGGCATGGGAATCAGCCCCAGCATTTT.

This clonotype was observed at least ten times. The chain recombines TRBV5-4 with TRBJ2-3, with D hard to call. The V end was cut by 4 bases, the J end by 6 bases, with 9 bases between. The CDR3 has 12 residues. Germline lookup yields CDR1 SGHNT and CDR2 YYREEE (reference sequence). The CDR3 spells CASSRYLDTQYF. DNA for the CDR3: TGTGCCAGCAGCCGTTATTTGGATACGCAGTATTTT.

This clonotype has only a few counts. CDR3 region: CASSVGTIQETQYF. The CDR3 DNA reads TGTGCCAGCAGCGTAGGAACTATACAAGAGACCCAGTACTTC. The chain employs TRBV9 and TRBJ2-5; D is unclear. Germline V gives CDR1 SGDLS, CDR2 YYNGEE. This CDR3 is 14 amino acids long. V was pared by 0 bases and J by 2 bases, with 8 bases between.

The table lists this clonotype with many counts. V is TRBV28 and J is TRBJ2-7, with TRBD2 matching 12 bases. CDR1 MDHEN and CDR2 SYDVKM come from the germline V gene. Trimming took 10 bases from V and 2 from J; bases not matched to a gene: 6. The CDR3 is made up of 14 amino acids. The CDR3 here is CATLGLAGTYEQYF. CDR3 DNA: TGTGCCACCCTGGGACTAGCGGGTACCTACGAGCAGTACTTC.

Many counts were recorded for this clonotype. The rearrangement uses TRBV18 and TRBJ1-2; 7 positions agree with TRBD1. Per the germline V gene, CDR1 is KGHSH and CDR2 is LQKENI. The ends lost 6 bases at V and 6 bases at J; junction bases unmatched: 10. The CDR3 runs 14 residues. For the CDR3, the DNA is TGTGCCAGCTCCGAGACCCGAGACAGGGATGGCTACACCTTC. Residues: CASSETRDRDGYTF.

This clonotype was seen once. As DNA, the CDR3 is TGTGCCAGCAGTGAAAAGCGGCAATTCACCGGGGAGCTGTTTTTT. As protein: CASSEKRQFTGELFF. The chain employs TRBV6-1 and TRBJ2-2; a weak D match, TRBD2 (5 bases). The CDR3 has 15 residues. Trimming removed 2 bases from V and 4 bases from J, with 11 bases in between. CDR1 and CDR2 from the germline V gene are MNHNS and SASEGT.